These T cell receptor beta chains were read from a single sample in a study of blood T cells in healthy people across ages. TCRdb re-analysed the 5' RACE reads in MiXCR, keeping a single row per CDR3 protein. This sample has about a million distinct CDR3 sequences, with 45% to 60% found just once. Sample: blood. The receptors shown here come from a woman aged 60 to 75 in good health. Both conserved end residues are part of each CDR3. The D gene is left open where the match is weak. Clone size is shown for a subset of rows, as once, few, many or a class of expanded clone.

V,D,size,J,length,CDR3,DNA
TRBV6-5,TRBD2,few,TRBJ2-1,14,CASSRSGGRNEQFF,TGTGCCAGCAGCCGTAGCGGGGGGAGGAATGAGCAGTTCTTC
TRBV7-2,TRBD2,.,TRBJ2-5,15,CASTYTSGTGYEQYF,TGTGCCAGCACCTATACTAGCGGGACTGGGTATGAGCAGTACTTC
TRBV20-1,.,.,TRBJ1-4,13,CSASGWANDKLFF,TGCAGTGCTAGTGGGTGGGCTAATGATAAACTGTTTTTT
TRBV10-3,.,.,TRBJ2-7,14,CATLRTGLTYEQYF,TGTGCCACACTGAGGACGGGACTTACCTACGAGCAGTACTTC
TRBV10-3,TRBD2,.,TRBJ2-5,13,CAISGTNQETQYF,TGTGCCATCAGCGGGACTAACCAAGAGACCCAGTACTTC
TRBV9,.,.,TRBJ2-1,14,CASSPRTHYNEQFF,TGTGCCAGCAGCCCGCGGACACACTACAATGAGCAGTTCTTC
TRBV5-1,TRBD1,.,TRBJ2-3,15,CASMTGVFDTDTQYF,TGCGCCAGCATGACAGGGGTCTTTGACACAGATACGCAGTATTTT
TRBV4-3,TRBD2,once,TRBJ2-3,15,CASSLWEGRTDTQYF,TGCGCCAGCAGCCTTTGGGAGGGCCGCACAGATACGCAGTATTTT
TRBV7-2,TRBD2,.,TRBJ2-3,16,CASSSGLAGPLNTQYF,TGTGCCAGCAGCTCGGGACTAGCGGGACCGTTAAATACGCAGTATTTT
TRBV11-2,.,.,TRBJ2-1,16,CASSPLASGGYNEQFF,TGTGCCAGCAGCCCCTTGGCCAGTGGCGGCTACAATGAGCAGTTCTTC
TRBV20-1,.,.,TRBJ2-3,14,CSARPDFPSDTQYF,TGCAGTGCCCGACCCGACTTTCCGTCGGATACGCAGTATTTT
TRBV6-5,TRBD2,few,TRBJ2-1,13,CASSSGLADQQFF,TGTGCCAGCAGTTCGGGACTAGCGGACCAGCAGTTCTTC
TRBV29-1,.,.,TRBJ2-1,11,CSVYKHNEQFF,TGCAGCGTTTACAAGCACAATGAGCAGTTCTTC
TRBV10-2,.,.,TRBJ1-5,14,CASLPVGPNQPQHF,TGCGCCAGCTTACCCGTGGGGCCGAATCAGCCCCAGCATTTT
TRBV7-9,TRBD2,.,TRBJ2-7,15,CASSVQREGQYEQYF,TGTGCCAGCAGCGTTCAGCGGGAGGGCCAGTATGAGCAGTACTTC
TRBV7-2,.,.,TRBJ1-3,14,CASRAISSGNTIYF,TGTGCCAGCAGGGCCATTTCCTCTGGAAACACCATATATTTT
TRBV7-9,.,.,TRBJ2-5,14,CASSMREFQETQYF,TGTGCCAGCAGCATGAGAGAATTTCAAGAGACCCAGTACTTC
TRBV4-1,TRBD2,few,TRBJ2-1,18,CASSQEYSSGSRWDEQFF,TGCGCCAGCAGCCAAGAATACTCTAGCGGGAGCAGGTGGGATGAGCAGTTCTTC
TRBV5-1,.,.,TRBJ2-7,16,CASSLAGSGQGYEQYF,TGCGCCAGCAGCTTGGCCGGGTCTGGACAAGGCTACGAGCAGTACTTC
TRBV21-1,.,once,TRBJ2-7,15,CASSKGQGGTYEQYF,TGTGCCAGCAGCAAAGGTCAGGGGGGAACCTACGAGCAGTACTTC
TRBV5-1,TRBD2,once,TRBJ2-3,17,CASSLETSGKGSDTQYF,TGCGCCAGCAGCTTGGAGACTAGCGGGAAAGGGTCAGATACGCAGTATTTT
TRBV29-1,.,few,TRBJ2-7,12,CSAEQPPYEQYF,TGCAGCGCCGAGCAGCCCCCCTACGAGCAGTACTTC
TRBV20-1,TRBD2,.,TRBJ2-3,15,CSASMASGLTDTQYF,TGCAGTGCTAGTATGGCTAGCGGGCTCACAGATACGCAGTATTTT
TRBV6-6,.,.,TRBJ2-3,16,CASSYEVPAGTDTQYF,TGTGCCAGCAGTTACGAGGTCCCCGCCGGCACAGATACGCAGTATTTT
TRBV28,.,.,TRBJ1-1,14,CASGVDGGGTEAFF,TGTGCCAGCGGTGTTGATGGAGGGGGCACTGAAGCTTTCTTT
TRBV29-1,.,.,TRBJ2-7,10,CTQRRYEQYF,TGCACTCAAAGGAGGTACGAGCAGTACTTC
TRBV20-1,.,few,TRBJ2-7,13,CSARAQGEYEQYF,TGCAGTGCTAGAGCGCAGGGTGAATACGAGCAGTACTTC
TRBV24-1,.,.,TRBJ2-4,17,CATSARPGEIAKNIQYF,TGTGCCACCAGTGCACGGCCAGGCGAAATAGCCAAAAACATTCAGTACTTC
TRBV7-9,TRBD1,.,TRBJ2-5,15,CVSSFGDRVQETQYF,TGTGTCAGCAGCTTCGGTGACAGGGTACAAGAGACCCAGTACTTC
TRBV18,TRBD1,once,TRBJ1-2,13,CASSTDRGLGYTF,TGTGCCAGCTCAACAGACAGGGGGCTCGGCTACACCTTC
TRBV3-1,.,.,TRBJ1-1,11,CASSSVGEAFF,TGTGCCAGCAGCTCGGTCGGAGAAGCTTTCTTT
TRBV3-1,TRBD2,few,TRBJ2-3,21,CASSQDAGSLEREVNTDTQYF,TGTGCCAGCAGCCAAGATGCGGGGTCGTTGGAGCGGGAGGTAAACACAGATACGCAGTATTTT
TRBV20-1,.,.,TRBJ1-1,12,CSARRMGVEAFF,TGCAGTGCTAGGCGCATGGGGGTAGAAGCTTTCTTT
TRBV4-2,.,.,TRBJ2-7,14,CASSQAGLFSEQYF,TGTGCCAGCAGCCAAGCGGGACTTTTTTCCGAGCAGTACTTC
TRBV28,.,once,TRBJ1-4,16,CASSLIQVGRNEKLFF,TGTGCCAGCAGTTTAATTCAGGTGGGGAGGAATGAAAAACTGTTTTTT
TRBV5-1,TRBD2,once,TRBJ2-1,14,CASSPVAGDNEQFF,TGCGCCAGCAGCCCCGTAGCGGGAGACAATGAGCAGTTCTTC
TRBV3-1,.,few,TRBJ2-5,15,CASSQVSGFSETQYF,TGTGCCAGCAGCCAAGTCTCGGGATTCAGCGAGACCCAGTACTTC
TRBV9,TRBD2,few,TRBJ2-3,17,CASSLRGQGGPADTQYF,TGTGCCAGCAGCCTCCGTGGCCAGGGAGGGCCCGCAGATACGCAGTATTTT
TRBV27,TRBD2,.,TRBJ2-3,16,CASSPGLAGGSDTQYF,TGTGCCAGCAGTCCCGGACTAGCGGGAGGGTCAGATACGCAGTATTTT
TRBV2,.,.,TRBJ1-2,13,CAGTVRANYGYTF,TGTGCCGGTACGGTCCGAGCTAACTATGGCTACACCTTC
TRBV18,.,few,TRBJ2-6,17,CASSPRDGPSGANVLTF,TGTGCCAGCTCACCACGGGACGGCCCCTCTGGGGCCAACGTCCTGACTTTC
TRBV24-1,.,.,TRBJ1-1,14,CATSDPGVNTEAFF,TGTGCCACCAGTGATCCGGGAGTGAACACTGAAGCTTTCTTT
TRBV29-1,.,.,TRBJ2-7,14,CSVEFTGPRYEQYF,TGCAGCGTTGAATTCACGGGGCCCCGCTACGAGCAGTACTTC
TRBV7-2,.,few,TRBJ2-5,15,CASSLVTLVAKTQYF,TGTGCCAGCAGCTTGGTCACACTAGTGGCAAAGACCCAGTACTTC
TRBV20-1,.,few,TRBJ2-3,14,CSAYPSRGTDTQYF,TGCAGTGCTTATCCTAGCAGGGGCACAGATACGCAGTATTTT
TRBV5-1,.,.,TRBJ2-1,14,CASKEDSSYKEQFF,TGCGCCAGTAAAGAGGATAGCTCCTACAAGGAGCAGTTCTTC